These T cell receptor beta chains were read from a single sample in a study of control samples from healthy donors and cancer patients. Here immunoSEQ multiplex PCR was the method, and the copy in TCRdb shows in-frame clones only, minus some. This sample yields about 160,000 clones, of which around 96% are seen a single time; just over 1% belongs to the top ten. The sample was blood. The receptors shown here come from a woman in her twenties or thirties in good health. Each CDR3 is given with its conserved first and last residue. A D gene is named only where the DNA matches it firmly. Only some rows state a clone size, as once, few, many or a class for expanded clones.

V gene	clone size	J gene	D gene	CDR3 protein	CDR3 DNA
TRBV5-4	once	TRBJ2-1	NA	CASSRTEEQFF	TGTGCCAGCAGTCGGACAGAGGAGCAGTTCTTC
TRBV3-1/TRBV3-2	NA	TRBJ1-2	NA	CASSHAREVTF	TGTGCCAGCAGCCACGCCCGGGAGGTCACCTTC
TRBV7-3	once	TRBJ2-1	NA	CASSPGGSGEQFF	TGTGCCAGCAGCCCTGGAGGGTCTGGTGAGCAGTTCTTC
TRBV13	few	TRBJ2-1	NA	CASSPEDVGEFF	TGTGCCAGCAGTCCAGAGGACGTTGGGGAGTTCTTC
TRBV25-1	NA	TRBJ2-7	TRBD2	CASRIGRGVRGEQYF	TGTGCCAGCAGGATTGGGAGGGGAGTAAGAGGCGAGCAGTACTTC
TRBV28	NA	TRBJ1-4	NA	CASSFIQGLGTNEKLFF	TGTGCCAGCAGTTTCATACAGGGTTTGGGAACTAATGAAAAACTGTTTTTT
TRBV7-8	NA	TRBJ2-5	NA	CASSRAKETQYF	TGTGCCAGCAGCCGCGCGAAAGAGACCCAGTACTTC
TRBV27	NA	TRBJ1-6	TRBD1	CASAPTPGTGGSPLHF	TGTGCCAGCGCACCGACCCCCGGGACAGGGGGTTCACCCCTCCACTTT
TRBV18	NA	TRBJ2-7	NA	CASSPPTEYEQYF	TGTGCCAGCTCACCACCTACCGAGTACGAGCAGTACTTC
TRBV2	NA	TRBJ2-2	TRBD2	CASGPPGLAGHANTGELFF	TGTGCCAGTGGTCCCCCGGGACTAGCGGGGCACGCGAACACCGGGGAGCTGTTTTTT